A selection of T cell receptor beta chains follows, all from one sample in a study of cytomegalovirus exposure and HLA in healthy donors. Sequenced by immunoSEQ multiplex PCR; TCRdb stores in-frame clones only, minus some. Of some 230,000 clones listed, 80% to 95% are singletons. The sample consisted of PBMCs. The source of these receptors is a woman between 18 and 30 years old in good health and CMV-seronegative. Both conserved end residues are part of each CDR3. Fields, in order: V gene, D gene, J gene, clone size, CDR3 protein, CDR3 DNA. D genes are given only for firm matches. Only part of the rows carry a size: once, few, many, or a class if the clone is expanded.

V: TRBV30
D: TRBD2
J: TRBJ2-7
size: NA
CDR3: CAWSVGGRGDENF
DNA: TGTGCCTGGAGTGTCGGGGGTCGGGGGGATGAGAACTTC

V: TRBV30
D: TRBD1
J: TRBJ1-2
size: once
CDR3: CAWSVRTGGYGYTF
DNA: TGTGCCTGGAGTGTTCGGACAGGGGGCTATGGCTACACCTTC

V: TRBV19
D: NA
J: TRBJ1-4
size: NA
CDR3: CASSRENIAPGQAKNEKLFF
DNA: TGTGCCAGTAGTAGGGAAAATATTGCGCCGGGACAAGCTAAGAATGAAAAACTGTTTTTT

V: TRBV6-1
D: TRBD1
J: TRBJ1-1
size: NA
CDR3: CASSAQGTEAFF
DNA: TGTGCCAGCAGTGCACAGGGGACTGAAGCTTTCTTT

V: TRBV27
D: TRBD1
J: TRBJ1-2
size: NA
CDR3: CASSPYDRAGYTF
DNA: TGTGCCAGCAGTCCGTACGACAGGGCTGGCTACACCTTC

V: TRBV9
D: NA
J: TRBJ1-1
size: once
CDR3: CASSVALVRTEVTEAFF
DNA: TGTGCCAGCAGCGTAGCTTTAGTCCGGACAGAGGTAACTGAAGCTTTCTTT

V: TRBV5-1
D: NA
J: TRBJ2-3
size: NA
CDR3: CASSSDSSSTDTQYF
DNA: TGCGCCAGCAGCTCGGACAGCTCTAGCACAGATACGCAGTATTTT

V: TRBV30
D: NA
J: TRBJ2-4
size: NA
CDR3: CAWSWANIQYF
DNA: TGTGCCTGGAGTTGGGCCAACATTCAGTACTTC

V: TRBV6-4
D: TRBD2
J: TRBJ2-7
size: NA
CDR3: CASSREAGVIYEQYF
DNA: TGTGCCAGCAGTAGGGAAGCGGGAGTGATCTACGAGCAGTACTTC

V: TRBV7-9
D: NA
J: TRBJ2-1
size: NA
CDR3: CASSLQGYNEQFF
DNA: TGTGCCAGCAGCTTACAGGGCTACAATGAGCAGTTCTTC

V: TRBV27
D: TRBD2
J: TRBJ2-2
size: NA
CDR3: CASRWGLLAGVSGELFF
DNA: TGTGCCAGTAGGTGGGGGTTACTAGCGGGAGTGTCCGGGGAGCTGTTTTTT

V: TRBV10-1
D: TRBD2
J: TRBJ2-7
size: NA
CDR3: CASSRAGGPYEQYF
DNA: TGCGCCAGCTCACGGGCGGGAGGGCCCTACGAGCAGTACTTC

V: TRBV5-5
D: NA
J: TRBJ1-1
size: NA
CDR3: CASSPTGESTEAFF
DNA: TGTGCCAGCAGCCCCACGGGGGAGAGCACTGAAGCTTTCTTT

V: TRBV5-1
D: NA
J: TRBJ2-5
size: NA
CDR3: CASSYQTGQETQYF
DNA: TGCGCCAGCAGCTACCAGACAGGCCAAGAGACCCAGTACTTC

V: TRBV5-1
D: NA
J: TRBJ2-3
size: NA
CDR3: CASSFISVATDTQYF
DNA: TGCGCCAGCAGCTTCATCTCCGTAGCCACAGATACGCAGTATTTT

V: TRBV7-2
D: TRBD2
J: TRBJ2-5
size: NA
CDR3: CASSLGLAGGETQYF
DNA: TGTGCCAGCAGCCTAGGACTAGCGGGAGGAGAGACCCAGTACTTC

V: TRBV28
D: NA
J: TRBJ1-6
size: NA
CDR3: CASSLRENNSPLHF
DNA: TGTGCCAGCAGTTTGCGGGAGAATAATTCACCCCTCCACTTT

V: TRBV6-5
D: TRBD1
J: TRBJ1-4
size: NA
CDR3: CASSRQGGGYEKLFF
DNA: TGTGCCAGCAGTCGACAGGGGGGCGGGTATGAAAAACTGTTTTTT

V: TRBV14
D: NA
J: TRBJ2-4
size: NA
CDR3: CASSQGRIAKNIQYF
DNA: TGTGCCAGCAGCCAAGGGCGGATAGCCAAAAACATTCAGTACTTC

V: TRBV2
D: TRBD1
J: TRBJ1-2
size: once
CDR3: CASRETGEGGYTF
DNA: TGTGCCAGCAGGGAAACAGGGGAAGGCGGCTACACCTTC

V: TRBV11-3
D: NA
J: TRBJ2-2
size: NA
CDR3: CASRQFAGELFF
DNA: TGTGCCAGCAGACAGTTCGCCGGGGAGCTGTTTTTT

V: TRBV7-9
D: NA
J: TRBJ2-7
size: NA
CDR3: CASAGPLGTAVYEQYF
DNA: TGTGCCAGCGCGGGACCCCTCGGGACAGCAGTCTACGAGCAGTACTTC

V: TRBV29-1
D: NA
J: TRBJ1-2
size: NA
CDR3: CSGWGGFGYTF
DNA: TGCAGCGGGTGGGGGGGCTTTGGCTACACCTTC

V: TRBV6-5
D: NA
J: TRBJ2-7
size: NA
CDR3: CASGSGVGFETQYF
DNA: TGTGCCAGCGGGAGTGGAGTGGGATTTGAGACGCAGTACTTC

V: TRBV7-3
D: TRBD1
J: TRBJ2-1
size: NA
CDR3: CASSPWTGGSYNEQFF
DNA: TGTGCCAGCAGCCCATGGACAGGGGGCTCCTACAATGAGCAGTTCTTC

V: TRBV12-5
D: NA
J: TRBJ2-6
size: NA
CDR3: CASGGRVLSGANVLTF
DNA: TGTGCTAGTGGTGGGCGGGTCCTCTCTGGGGCCAACGTCCTGACTTTC

V: TRBV19
D: NA
J: TRBJ2-7
size: NA
CDR3: CASSTAAWGVPYEQYF
DNA: TGTGCCAGTAGTACCGCGGCGTGGGGGGTACCCTACGAGCAGTACTTC

V: TRBV6-1
D: NA
J: TRBJ2-2
size: NA
CDR3: CAIYGDNTGELFF
DNA: TGTGCCATTTACGGGGATAACACCGGGGAGCTGTTTTTT

V: TRBV6-5
D: NA
J: TRBJ1-3
size: NA
CDR3: CASSYSRGTGNTIYF
DNA: TGTGCCAGCAGTTACTCAAGGGGAACTGGAAACACCATATATTTT

V: TRBV7-9
D: NA
J: TRBJ2-7
size: NA
CDR3: CASSLVVYEQYF
DNA: TGTGCCAGCAGCTTAGTAGTCTACGAGCAGTACTTC

V: TRBV7-2
D: NA
J: TRBJ1-5
size: NA
CDR3: CASSFLGGYSNQPQHF
DNA: TGTGCCAGCAGCTTTCTGGGGGGATATAGCAATCAGCCCCAGCATTTT

V: TRBV4-1
D: TRBD1
J: TRBJ2-3
size: NA
CDR3: CASSQDRGSADTQYF
DNA: TGCGCCAGCAGCCAGGACAGGGGTAGCGCAGATACGCAGTATTTT

V: TRBV7-9
D: TRBD1
J: TRBJ1-2
size: NA
CDR3: CASSLGTGRGYTF
DNA: TGTGCCAGCAGCCTCGGGACAGGGAGAGGCTACACCTTC

V: TRBV10-1
D: TRBD1
J: TRBJ2-3
size: NA
CDR3: CASGEGTGGAADTQYF
DNA: TGCGCCAGCGGCGAAGGGACAGGGGGCGCGGCAGATACGCAGTATTTT

V: TRBV19
D: NA
J: TRBJ1-2
size: few
CDR3: CASSTNRDTRTYGYTF
DNA: TGTGCCAGTAGTACCAACCGGGACACAAGGACCTATGGCTACACCTTC

V: TRBV30
D: TRBD1
J: TRBJ2-7
size: NA
CDR3: CALTAWDRGSEQYF
DNA: TGTGCCCTCACGGCATGGGACAGGGGCTCCGAGCAGTACTTC

V: TRBV19
D: NA
J: TRBJ1-4
size: NA
CDR3: CASSPDMDGLEGLFF
DNA: TGTGCCAGTAGTCCCGATATGGACGGACTAGAGGGGCTGTTTTTT

V: TRBV7-3
D: TRBD2
J: TRBJ2-2
size: NA
CDR3: CASSPRKTSVPGELFF
DNA: TGTGCCAGCAGTCCGAGAAAGACTAGCGTCCCCGGGGAGCTGTTTTTT

V: TRBV9
D: TRBD2
J: TRBJ2-1
size: NA
CDR3: CASSVVAGGPNEQFF
DNA: TGTGCCAGCAGCGTAGTAGCGGGAGGCCCGAATGAGCAGTTCTTC

V: TRBV11-2
D: NA
J: TRBJ2-3
size: NA
CDR3: CASSSQGTLGDTQYF
DNA: TGTGCCAGCAGCTCCCAGGGTACACTTGGAGATACGCAGTATTTT

V: TRBV7-9
D: TRBD2
J: TRBJ2-7
size: NA
CDR3: CASSPEPGASGRAYEQYF
DNA: TGTGCCAGCAGCCCAGAGCCTGGGGCTAGCGGGAGGGCCTACGAGCAGTACTTC